This record concerns one T cell receptor (beta chain) sequence. This record comes from a study of blood T cell repertoires in COVID-19. There are 16 residues in the CDR3. V gave up 5 bases and J gave up 0 bases, with 14 bases separating them. CDR1 LNHDA and CDR2 SQIVND come from the germline V gene (reference sequence). Method: immunoSEQ multiplex PCR; TCRdb's copy keeps in-frame clones and lacks some. The table has around 340,000 clones, around 88% seen once. This receptor was taken from a woman aged 60-75 years with COVID-19, enrolled during active disease. V usage is TRBV19 and J usage is TRBJ2-1; D gene unclear. Sequenced sample: peripheral blood. In DNA form, the CDR3 reads TGTGCCAGTAGTCCACTCAGCGATCCCTCCTACAATGAGCAGTTCTTC. It codes for CASSPLSDPSYNEQFF. Full variable domain (rest looked up from reference TRBV19 and TRBJ2-1): DGGITQSPKYLFRKEGQNVTLSCEQNLNHDAMYWYRQDPGQGLRLIYYSQIVNDFQKGDIAEGYSVSREKKESFPLTVTSAQKNPTAFYLCASSPLSDPSYNEQFFGPGTRLTVL.